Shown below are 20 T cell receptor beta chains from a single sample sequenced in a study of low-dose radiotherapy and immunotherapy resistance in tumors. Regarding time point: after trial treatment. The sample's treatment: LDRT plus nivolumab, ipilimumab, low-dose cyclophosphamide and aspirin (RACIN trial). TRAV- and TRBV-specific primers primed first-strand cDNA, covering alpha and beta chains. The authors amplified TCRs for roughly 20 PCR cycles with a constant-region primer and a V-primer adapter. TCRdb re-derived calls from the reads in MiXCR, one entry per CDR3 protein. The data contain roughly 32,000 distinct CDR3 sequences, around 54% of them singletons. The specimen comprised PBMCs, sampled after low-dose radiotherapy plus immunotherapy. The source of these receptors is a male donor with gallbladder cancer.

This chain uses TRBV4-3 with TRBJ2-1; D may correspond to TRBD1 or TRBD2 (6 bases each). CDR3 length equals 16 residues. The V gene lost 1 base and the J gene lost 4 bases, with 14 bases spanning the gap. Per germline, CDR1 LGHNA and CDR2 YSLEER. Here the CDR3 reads CASSQGRGAEYNEQFF. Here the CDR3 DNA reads TGCGCCAGCAGCCAAGGGAGGGGGGCGGAATACAATGAGCAGTTCTTC.

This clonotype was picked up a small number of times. DNA of the CDR3: TGTGCCAGCAGCTTAACCCCTAGCGTAGAGACCCAGTACTTC. This translates into CASSLTPSVETQYF. The chain employs TRBV13 and TRBJ2-5, with D tentatively TRBD2 (6 bases). Trimming removed 2 bases from V and 4 bases from J, with 11 bases in between. CDR1 and CDR2 (germline): PRHDT, FYEKMQ (reference sequence). This CDR3 has 14 residues.

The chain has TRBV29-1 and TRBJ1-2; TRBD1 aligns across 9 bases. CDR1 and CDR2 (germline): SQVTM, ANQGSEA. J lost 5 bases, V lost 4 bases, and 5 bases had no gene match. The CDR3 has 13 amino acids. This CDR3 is CSVGGGQGYGYTF. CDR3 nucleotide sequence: TGCAGCGTTGGGGGGGGACAGGGTTATGGCTACACCTTC.

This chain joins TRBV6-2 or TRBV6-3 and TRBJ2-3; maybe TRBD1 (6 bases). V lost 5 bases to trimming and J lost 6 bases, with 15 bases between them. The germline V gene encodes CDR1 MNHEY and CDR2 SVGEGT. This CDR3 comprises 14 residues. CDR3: CASSEIQGRDTQYF. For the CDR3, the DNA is TGTGCCAGCAGTGAAATACAGGGTCGGGATACGCAGTATTTT.

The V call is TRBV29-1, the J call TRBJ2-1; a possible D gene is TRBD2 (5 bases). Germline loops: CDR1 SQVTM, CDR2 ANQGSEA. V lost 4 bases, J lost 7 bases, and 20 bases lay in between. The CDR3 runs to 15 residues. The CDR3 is CSVGGLGQRKNEQFF. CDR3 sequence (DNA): TGCAGCGTTGGAGGGTTAGGCCAGAGGAAAAATGAGCAGTTCTTC.

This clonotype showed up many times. This CDR3 is CSVEVGTGEYSYEQYF. In DNA, the CDR3 is TGCAGCGTTGAAGTTGGGACAGGGGAGTACTCCTACGAGCAGTACTTC. The chain employs TRBV29-1 and TRBJ2-7; the match to TRBD1 covers 10 bases. V lost 1 base to trimming and J lost 0 bases; unmatched junction nucleotides: 6. The CDR3 length is 16 residues. Germline lookup yields CDR1 SQVTM and CDR2 ANQGSEA.

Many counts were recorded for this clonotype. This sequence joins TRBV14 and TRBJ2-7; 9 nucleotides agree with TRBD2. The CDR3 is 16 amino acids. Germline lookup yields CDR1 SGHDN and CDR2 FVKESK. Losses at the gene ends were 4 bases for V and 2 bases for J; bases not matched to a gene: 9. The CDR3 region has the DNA TGTGCCAGCAGCCGGATGACTAGCGGCAGCCCCTACGAGCAGTACTTC. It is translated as CASSRMTSGSPYEQYF.

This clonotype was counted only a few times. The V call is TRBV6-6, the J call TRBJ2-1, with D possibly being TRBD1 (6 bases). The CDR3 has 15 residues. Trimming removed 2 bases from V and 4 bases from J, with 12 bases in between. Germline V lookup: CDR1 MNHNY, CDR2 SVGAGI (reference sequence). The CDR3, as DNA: TGTGCCAGCAGTTACCTCAGAGGGGGATACAATGAGCAGTTCTTC. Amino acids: CASSYLRGGYNEQFF.

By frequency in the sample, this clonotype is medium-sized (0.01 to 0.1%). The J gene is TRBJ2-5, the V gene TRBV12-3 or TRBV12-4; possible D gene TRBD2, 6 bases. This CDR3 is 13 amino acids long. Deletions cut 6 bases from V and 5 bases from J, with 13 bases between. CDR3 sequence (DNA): TGTGCCAGCAGCCTCGGAGGGCCGGAGACCCAGTACTTC. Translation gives CASSLGGPETQYF.

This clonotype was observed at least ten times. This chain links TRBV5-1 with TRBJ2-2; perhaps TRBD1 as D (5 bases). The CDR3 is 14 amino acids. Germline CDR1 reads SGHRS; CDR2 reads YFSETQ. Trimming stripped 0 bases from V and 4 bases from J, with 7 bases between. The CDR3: CASSLGRATGELFF. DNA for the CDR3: TGCGCCAGCAGCTTGGGCAGGGCCACCGGGGAGCTGTTTTTT.

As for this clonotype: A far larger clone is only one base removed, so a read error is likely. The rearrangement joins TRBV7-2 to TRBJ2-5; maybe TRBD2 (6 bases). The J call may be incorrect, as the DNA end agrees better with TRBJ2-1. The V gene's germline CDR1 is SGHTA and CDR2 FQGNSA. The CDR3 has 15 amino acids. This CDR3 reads CASTAPAGIRNEQFF. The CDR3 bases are TGTGCCAGCACCGCGCCGGCGGGGATTCGAAATGAGCAGTTCTTC.

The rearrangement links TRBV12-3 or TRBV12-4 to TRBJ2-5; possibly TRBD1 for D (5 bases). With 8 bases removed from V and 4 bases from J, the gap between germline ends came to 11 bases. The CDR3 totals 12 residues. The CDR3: CASGRTRETQYF. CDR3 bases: TGTGCCAGCGGTCGGACACGAGAGACCCAGTACTTC.

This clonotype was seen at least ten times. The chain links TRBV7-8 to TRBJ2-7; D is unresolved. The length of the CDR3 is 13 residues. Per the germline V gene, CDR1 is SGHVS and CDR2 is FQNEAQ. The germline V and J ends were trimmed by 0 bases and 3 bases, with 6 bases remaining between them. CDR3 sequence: CASSLAARYEQYF. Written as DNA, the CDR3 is TGTGCCAGCAGCTTAGCTGCGCGCTACGAGCAGTACTTC.

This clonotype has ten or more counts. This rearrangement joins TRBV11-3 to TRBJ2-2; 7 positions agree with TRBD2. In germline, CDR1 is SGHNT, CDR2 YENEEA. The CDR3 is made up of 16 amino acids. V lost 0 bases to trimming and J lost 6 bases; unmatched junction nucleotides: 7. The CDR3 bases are TGTGCCAGCAGCTTAGAGGGAATTGCGGGAGCCGGGGAGCTGTTTTTT. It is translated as CASSLEGIAGAGELFF.

The CDR3 DNA sequence: TGTGCCAGCAGCCCACCCCGGACAGCTATCTACAATGAGCAGTTCTTC. It codes for CASSPPRTAIYNEQFF. The genes are TRBV11-1 and TRBJ2-1; D is possibly TRBD1 (6 bases). This CDR3 is built from 16 residues. V lost 5 bases and J 3 bases, leaving 17 bases between the germline ends. CDR1 is SGHAT and CDR2 is FQDESV in the germline V gene (reference sequence).

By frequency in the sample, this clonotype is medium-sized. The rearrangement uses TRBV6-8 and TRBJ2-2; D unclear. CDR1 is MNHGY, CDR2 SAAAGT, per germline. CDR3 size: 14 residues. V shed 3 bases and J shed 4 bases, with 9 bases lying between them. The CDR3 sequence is CASSYNSFTGELFF. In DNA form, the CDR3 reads TGTGCCAGCAGTTATAACAGCTTCACCGGGGAGCTGTTTTTT.

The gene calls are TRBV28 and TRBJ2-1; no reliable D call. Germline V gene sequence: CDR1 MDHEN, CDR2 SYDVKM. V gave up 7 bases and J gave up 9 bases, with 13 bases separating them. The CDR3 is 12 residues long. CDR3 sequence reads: CASIPTRGEQFF. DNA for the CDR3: TGTGCCAGCATCCCCACCAGAGGTGAGCAGTTCTTC.

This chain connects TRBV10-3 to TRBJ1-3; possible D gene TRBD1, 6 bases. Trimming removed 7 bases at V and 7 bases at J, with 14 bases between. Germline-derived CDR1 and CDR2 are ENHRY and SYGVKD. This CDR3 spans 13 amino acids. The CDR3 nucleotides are TGTGCCATCACGAGGACTCAGGGGAACACCATATATTTT. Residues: CAITRTQGNTIYF.

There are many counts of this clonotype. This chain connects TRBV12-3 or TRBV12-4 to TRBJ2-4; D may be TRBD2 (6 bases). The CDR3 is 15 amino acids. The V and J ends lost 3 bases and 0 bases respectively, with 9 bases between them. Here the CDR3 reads CASSFEGLAKNIQYF. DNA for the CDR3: TGTGCCAGCAGTTTTGAGGGACTAGCCAAAAACATTCAGTACTTC.

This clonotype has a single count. CDR3 sequence reads: CATSRDSLLPRGGETQYF. CDR3 sequence (DNA): TGTGCCACCAGCAGAGATAGTTTATTGCCTCGCGGGGGAGAGACCCAGTACTTC. This chain uses TRBV15 with TRBJ2-5; 7 bases fit TRBD2. Germline assignment: CDR1 LNHNV and CDR2 YYDKDF (reference sequence). V shed 0 bases and J 4 bases; nucleotides not matched to a gene: 14. There are 18 residues in the CDR3.